Below, 11 T cell receptor beta chains from the same sample are listed, as sequenced in a study of T cell responses to AZD1222 COVID-19 vaccine. Libraries were prepared by immunoSEQ multiplex PCR; TCRdb keeps only in-frame clonotypes and omits some of them. This table holds some 83,000 clones, 86% found once. The input for sequencing was peripheral blood, taken on day 0 of AZD1222 vaccination. These receptors came from an adult in good health.

The V call is TRBV4-1, the J call TRBJ1-5; no reliable D call. Trimming took 3 bases from V and 0 from J, leaving 9 bases between them. This CDR3 contains 15 residues. Germline V lookup: CDR1 MGHRA, CDR2 YSYEKL. CDR3: CASSQWTDSNQPQHF. The CDR3 nucleotides are TGCGCCAGCAGCCAGTGGACGGATAGCAATCAGCCCCAGCATTTT.

The V and J genes are TRBV7-8 and TRBJ1-5; D not resolved. The germline V gene encodes CDR1 SGHVS and CDR2 FQNEAQ. CDR3 size: 15 residues. V lost 3 bases and J 5 bases, leaving 14 bases between the germline ends. CDR3 region: CASSFTAASHQPQHF. CDR3 in DNA: TGTGCCAGCAGCTTCACGGCCGCTAGTCATCAGCCCCAGCATTTT.

The V call is TRBV29-1, the J call TRBJ1-3; unclear D gene. Trimming removed 7 bases at V and 1 base at J, with 11 bases between. This CDR3 has 13 residues. Germline-derived CDR1 and CDR2 are SQVTM and ANQGSEA. The CDR3 region is CSARPGSGNTIYF. Written as DNA, the CDR3 is TGCAGCGCCCGACCGGGATCTGGAAACACCATATATTTT.

The rearrangement links TRBV13 to TRBJ1-5; D gene ambiguous. CDR3 length: 12 residues. V was cut by 4 bases and J by 7 bases, with 8 bases left in between. From germline, CDR1 is PRHDT and CDR2 FYEKMQ (reference sequence). The CDR3 sequence is CASSSWGQPQHF. DNA for the CDR3: TGTGCCAGCAGCTCCTGGGGACAGCCCCAGCATTTT.

The chain recombines TRBV30 with TRBJ1-2; D is undetermined. This CDR3 region has 15 residues. V lost 3 bases, J lost 1 base, and 15 bases lay in between. Germline V CDR1 and CDR2: GTSNPN, SVGIG (reference sequence). CDR3 coding DNA: TGTGCCTGGAGGCCCCTCACGGAGGGTAACTATGGCTACACCTTC. It translates to CAWRPLTEGNYGYTF.

The rearrangement joins TRBV13 to TRBJ2-1; D gene unclear. The CDR3 consists of 12 residues. The germline V gene has CDR1 PRHDT and CDR2 FYEKMQ (reference sequence). Trimming removed 3 bases at V and 3 bases at J, with 3 bases between. The DNA for the CDR3 is TGTGCCAGCAGCTTGAGCTACAATGAGCAGTTCTTC. The encoded protein is CASSLSYNEQFF.

The rearrangement uses TRBV5-1 and TRBJ1-1; D is uncertain. Germline CDR1 SGHRS, CDR2 YFSETQ. CDR3 length equals 14 residues. Trimming shortened V by 4 bases and J by 1 base, and 11 bases separated the two germline ends. For the CDR3, the DNA is TGCGCCAGCAGCCCCGGACCAGAGAACACTGAAGCTTTCTTT. Translated: CASSPGPENTEAFF.

This sequence joins TRBV7-2 and TRBJ2-1, with D possibly TRBD2 on 6 matching bases. The ends were cut back, 4 bases at V and 9 bases at J, with 13 bases in the middle. CDR3 length: 13 amino acids. Germline CDR1 is SGHTA and CDR2 is FQGNSA. The CDR3, as DNA: TGTGCCAGCAGCTCTGGAGGGCCGGGTGAGCAGTTCTTC. It yields the protein CASSSGGPGEQFF.

This chain joins TRBV19 and TRBJ1-4, with a tentative D call TRBD1 (5 bases). The CDR3 spans 14 residues. Germline-derived CDR1 and CDR2 are LNHDA and SQIVND (reference sequence). Trimming stripped 6 bases from V and 8 bases from J, with 16 bases between. For the CDR3, the DNA is TGTGCCAGTAGCCTCGACAGCGACCCCGAAAAACTGTTTTTT. Translated: CASSLDSDPEKLFF.

The gene calls are TRBV7-9 and TRBJ2-5; 9 nucleotides align to TRBD1. J lost 1 base, V lost 2 bases, and 5 bases had no gene match. Germline CDR1 is SEHNR and CDR2 is FQNEAQ (reference sequence). The CDR3 runs to 16 residues. CDR3 bases: TGTGCCAGCAGCTTATGGGACAGGGAGTTCCAAGAGACCCAGTACTTC. Protein product: CASSLWDREFQETQYF. Based on the CDR3 plus reference TRBV7-9 and TRBJ2-5, the full variable domain is DTGVSQNPRHKITKRGQNVTFRCDPISEHNRLYWYRQTLGQGPEFLTYFQNEAQLEKSRLLSDRFSAERPKGSFSTLEIQRTEQGDSAMYLCASSLWDREFQETQYFGPGTRLLVL.

J is TRBJ2-3 and V is TRBV7-3; TRBD2 agrees at 8 bases. CDR1 and CDR2 from the germline V gene are SGHTA and FQGTGA. CDR3 size: 13 residues. J lost 5 bases, V lost 5 bases, and 3 bases had no gene match. DNA for the CDR3: TGTGCCAGCAGCGCGGGAGGTGTAGATACGCAGTATTTT. The encoded protein is CASSAGGVDTQYF.